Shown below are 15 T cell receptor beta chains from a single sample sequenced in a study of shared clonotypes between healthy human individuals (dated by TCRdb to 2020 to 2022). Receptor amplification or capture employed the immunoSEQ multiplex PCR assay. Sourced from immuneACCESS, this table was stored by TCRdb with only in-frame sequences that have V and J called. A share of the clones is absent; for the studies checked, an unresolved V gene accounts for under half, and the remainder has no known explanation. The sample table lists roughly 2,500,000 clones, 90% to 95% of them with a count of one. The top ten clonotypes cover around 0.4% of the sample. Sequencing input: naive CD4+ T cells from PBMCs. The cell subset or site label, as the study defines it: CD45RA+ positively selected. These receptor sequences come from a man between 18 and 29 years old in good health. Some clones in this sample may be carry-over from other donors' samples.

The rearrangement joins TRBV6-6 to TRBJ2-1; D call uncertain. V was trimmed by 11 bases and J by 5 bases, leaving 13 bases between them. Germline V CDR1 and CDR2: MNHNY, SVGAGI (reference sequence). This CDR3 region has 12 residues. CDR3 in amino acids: CAATGYHNEQFF. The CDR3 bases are TGTGCCGCCACCGGCTATCACAATGAGCAGTTCTTC.

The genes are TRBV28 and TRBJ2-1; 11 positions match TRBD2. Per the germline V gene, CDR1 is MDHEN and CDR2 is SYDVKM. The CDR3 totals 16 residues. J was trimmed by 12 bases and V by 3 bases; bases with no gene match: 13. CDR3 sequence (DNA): TGTGCCAGCAGTTTCCGGCTAGCGGGAGGCCCCGCCGGGCAGTTCTTC. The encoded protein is CASSFRLAGGPAGQFF.

The CDR3 sequence: CASSQDRPLYEQYF. In DNA form, the CDR3 reads TGCGCCAGCAGCCAAGATCGACCACTCTACGAGCAGTACTTC. V gene TRBV4-1 combines with J gene TRBJ2-7, with no clear D. Trimming cost V 0 bases and J 3 bases, with 9 bases left between them. The CDR3 loop spans 14 amino acids. Germline CDR1 MGHRA, CDR2 YSYEKL.

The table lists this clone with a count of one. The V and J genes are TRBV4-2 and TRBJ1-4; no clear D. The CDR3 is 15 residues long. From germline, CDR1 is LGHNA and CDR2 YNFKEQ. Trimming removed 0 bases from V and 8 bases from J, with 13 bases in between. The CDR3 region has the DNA TGTGCCAGCAGCCAAGATCTTATTAGTGGGGAAAAACTGTTTTTT. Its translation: CASSQDLISGEKLFF.

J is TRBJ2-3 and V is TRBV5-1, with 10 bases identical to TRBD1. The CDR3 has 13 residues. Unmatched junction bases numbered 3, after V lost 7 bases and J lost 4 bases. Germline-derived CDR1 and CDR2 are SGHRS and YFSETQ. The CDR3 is CASGGQGADTQYF. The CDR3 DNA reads TGCGCCAGCGGAGGACAGGGGGCAGATACGCAGTATTTT.

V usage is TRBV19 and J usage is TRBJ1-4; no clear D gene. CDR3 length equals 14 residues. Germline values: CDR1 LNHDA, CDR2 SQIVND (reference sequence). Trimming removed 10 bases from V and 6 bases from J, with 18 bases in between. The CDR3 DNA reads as TGTGCCATTAAAATGGACGGTGGCGATGAAAAACTGTTTTTT. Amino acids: CAIKMDGGDEKLFF. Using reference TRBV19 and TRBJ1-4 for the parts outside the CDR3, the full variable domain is DGGITQSPKYLFRKEGQNVTLSCEQNLNHDAMYWYRQDPGQGLRLIYYSQIVNDFQKGDIAEGYSVSREKKESFPLTVTSAQKNPTAFYLCAIKMDGGDEKLFFGSGTQLSVL.

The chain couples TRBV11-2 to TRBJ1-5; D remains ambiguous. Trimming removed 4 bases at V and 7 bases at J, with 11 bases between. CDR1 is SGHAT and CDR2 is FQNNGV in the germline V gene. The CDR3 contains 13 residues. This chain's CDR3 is CASSYAINQPQHF. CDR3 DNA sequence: TGTGCCAGCAGCTACGCGATAAACCAGCCCCAGCATTTT.

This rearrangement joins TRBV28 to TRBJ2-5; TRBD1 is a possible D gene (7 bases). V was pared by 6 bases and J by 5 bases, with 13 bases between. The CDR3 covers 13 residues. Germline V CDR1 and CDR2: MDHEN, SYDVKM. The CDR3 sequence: CASRSGGMETQYF. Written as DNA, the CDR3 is TGTGCCAGCAGATCAGGGGGGATGGAGACCCAGTACTTC.

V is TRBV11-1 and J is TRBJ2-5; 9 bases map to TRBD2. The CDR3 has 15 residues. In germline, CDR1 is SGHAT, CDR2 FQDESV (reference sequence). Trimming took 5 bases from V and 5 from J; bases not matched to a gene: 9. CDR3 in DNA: TGTGCCAGCAGCCGAGGGGCGGGAGGGGGTGAGACCCAGTACTTC. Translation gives CASSRGAGGGETQYF.

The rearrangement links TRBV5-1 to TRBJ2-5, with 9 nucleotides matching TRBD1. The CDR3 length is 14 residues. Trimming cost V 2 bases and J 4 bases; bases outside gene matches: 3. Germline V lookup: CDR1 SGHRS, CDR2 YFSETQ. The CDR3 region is CASSFRQGGETQYF. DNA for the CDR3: TGCGCCAGCAGCTTCCGACAGGGGGGAGAGACCCAGTACTTC.

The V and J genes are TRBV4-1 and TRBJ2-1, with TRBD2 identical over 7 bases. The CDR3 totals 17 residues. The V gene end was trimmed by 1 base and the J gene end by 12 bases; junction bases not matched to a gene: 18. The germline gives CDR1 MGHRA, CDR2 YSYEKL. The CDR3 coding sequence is TGCGCCAGCAGCCAAGTGGTGGACCCAGCGAGCGGGATGGTGCAGTTCTTC. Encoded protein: CASSQVVDPASGMVQFF.

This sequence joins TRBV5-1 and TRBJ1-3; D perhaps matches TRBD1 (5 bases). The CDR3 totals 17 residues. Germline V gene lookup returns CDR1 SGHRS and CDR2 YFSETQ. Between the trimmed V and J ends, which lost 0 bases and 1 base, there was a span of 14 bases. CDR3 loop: CASSLELVAGSGNTIYF. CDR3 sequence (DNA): TGCGCCAGCAGCTTGGAGCTCGTGGCAGGGTCTGGAAACACCATATATTTT. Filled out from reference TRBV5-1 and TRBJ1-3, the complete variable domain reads KAGVTQTPRYLIKTRGQQVTLSCSPISGHRSVSWYQQTPGQGLQFLFEYFSETQRNKGNFPGRFSGRQFSNSRSEMNVSTLELGDSALYLCASSLELVAGSGNTIYFGEGSWLTVV.

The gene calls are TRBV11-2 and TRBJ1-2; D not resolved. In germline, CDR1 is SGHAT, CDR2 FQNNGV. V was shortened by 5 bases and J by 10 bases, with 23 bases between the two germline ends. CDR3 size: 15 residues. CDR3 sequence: CASSPLLSGAALYTF. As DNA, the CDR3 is TGTGCCAGCAGCCCCCTCTTAAGCGGCGCAGCCCTCTACACCTTC.

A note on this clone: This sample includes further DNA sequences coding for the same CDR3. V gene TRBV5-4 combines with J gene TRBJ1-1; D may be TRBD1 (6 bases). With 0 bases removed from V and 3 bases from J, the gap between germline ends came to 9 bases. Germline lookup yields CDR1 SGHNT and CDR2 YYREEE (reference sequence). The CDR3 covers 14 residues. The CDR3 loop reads CASSLGGGDTEAFF. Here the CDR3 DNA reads TGTGCCAGCAGCTTGGGAGGGGGTGACACTGAAGCTTTCTTT.

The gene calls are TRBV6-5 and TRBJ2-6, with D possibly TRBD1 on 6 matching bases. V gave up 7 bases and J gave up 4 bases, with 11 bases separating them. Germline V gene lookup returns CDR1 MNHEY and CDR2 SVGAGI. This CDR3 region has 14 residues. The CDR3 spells CASTTQGGANVLTF. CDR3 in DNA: TGTGCCAGCACTACACAGGGAGGGGCCAACGTCCTGACTTTC.